What follows is one T cell receptor (beta chain) and its context. This sample is drawn from a study of T-cell reconstitution after alpha-beta-depleted transplantation in children. Unique molecular identifiers tagged the TCRbeta library. TCRdb re-called the PCR reads through MiXCR, storing one row per CDR3 protein. This sample carries 600,000 to 700,000 distinct CDR3 sequences, approximately 16% of them seen once, and the ten largest clones take approximately 1%. Between the trimmed V and J ends, which lost 6 bases and 1 base, there was a span of 9 bases. This CDR3 region has 13 residues. The chain combines TRBV12-3 or TRBV12-4 with TRBJ1-1, with D unresolved. Sequences were derived from PBMCs from the stem cell graft donor, sampled from the stem cell graft. This clonotype was obtained from a human donor who donated a stem cell graft to a child with acute myeloid leukemia. The CDR3 coding sequence is TGTGCCAGCAGCCGACCTTCGAACACTGAAGCTTTCTTT. Its translation: CASSRPSNTEAFF.